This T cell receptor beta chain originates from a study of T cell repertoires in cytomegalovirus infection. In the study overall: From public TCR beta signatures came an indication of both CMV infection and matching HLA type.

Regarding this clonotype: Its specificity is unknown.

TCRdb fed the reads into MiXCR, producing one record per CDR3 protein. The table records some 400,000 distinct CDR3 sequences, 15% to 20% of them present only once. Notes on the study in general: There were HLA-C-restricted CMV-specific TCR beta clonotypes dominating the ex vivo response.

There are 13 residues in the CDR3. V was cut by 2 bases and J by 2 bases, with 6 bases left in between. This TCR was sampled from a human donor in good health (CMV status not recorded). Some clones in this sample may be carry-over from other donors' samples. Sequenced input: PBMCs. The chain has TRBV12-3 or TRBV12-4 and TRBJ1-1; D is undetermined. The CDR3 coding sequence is TGTGCCAGCAGTTTATGGAGAAACACTGAAGCTTTCTTT. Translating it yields CASSLWRNTEAFF.